This T cell receptor beta chain was retrieved from a study of shared clonotypes between healthy human individuals. Study in general: Each donor contributed plates that comprised three CD4 naive, three CD4 memory, two CD8 naive and one CD8 memory.

Naive CD8 isolation took CD45RO-negative cells positively selected for CCR7 and excluded terminally differentiated effector memory CD45RA+ cells. Donors comprised only Caucasian adults living in Nashville, Tennessee. Every subset had its genomic DNA shared out evenly among several immunoSEQ plates. The method was immunoSEQ multiplex PCR; TCRdb's version includes in-frame clones alone and lacks a portion of them. Here the sample spans 560,000 or so clones, approximately 96% being singletons. The CDR3 length is 14 residues. Trimming removed 3 bases at V and 0 bases at J, with 9 bases between. Germline V gene sequence: CDR1 MNHNS, CDR2 SASEGT.

This clonotype was sampled from a woman aged 25-40 years in good health. Material: naive CD8+ T cells sorted from blood. The chain links TRBV6-1 to TRBJ2-7; D possibly corresponds to TRBD2 (6 bases). CDR3 in amino acids: CASSESSASYEQYF. The CDR3 DNA reads as TGTGCCAGCAGTGAGTCTAGCGCCTCCTACGAGCAGTACTTC.